The source of this T cell receptor beta chain is a study of CD8+ T cells in alopecia areata. Study-level background: Tofacitinib dosing lasted 6 to 18 months, which was then followed by 6 months off drug. General study findings and limits: Higher clonality was seen in lesional scalp than in normal scalp, especially in alopecia totalis/universalis.

Looked up from germline, CDR1 is SQVTM and CDR2 is ANQGSEA. The J segment lost 7 bases and the V segment lost 6 bases, leaving 8 bases of the junction unmatched. The CDR3 spans 12 residues. As to this clone: The antigen remains unidentified.

The researchers isolated CD4+ and CD8+ T cells from PBMCs by sorting. RNA extraction and reverse transcription yielded cDNA as sequencing template. The method was immunoSEQ multiplex PCR; TCRdb's version includes in-frame clones alone and lacks a portion of them. Of roughly 250,000 clones in the sample, 65% to 70% were seen once. The TCR comes from a human donor with alopecia areata. This chain uses TRBV29-1 with TRBJ2-7; 8 bases are a match to TRBD1. Sample: CD4+ T cells sorted from blood, taken at week 0. The CDR3 spells CSVDGQGSEQYF. CDR3 coding DNA: TGCAGCGTAGACGGACAGGGTTCTGAGCAGTACTTC.